This is a list of T cell receptor beta chains from one sample in a study of molecular identifiers for immune sequencing clone quantification. From the PCR reads, TCRdb called clonotypes with MiXCR, one entry per CDR3 protein. The sample carries approximately 500,000 distinct CDR3 sequences, about a quarter recorded once. The specimen was naive CD8+ T cells from blood, with Jurkat cell RNA spiked in. Every receptor here comes from a human donor in good health. Some libraries in this study had Jurkat cell RNA spiked in. CDR3s include the opening cysteine and the closing phenylalanine or tryptophan. Each record gives: V gene, J gene, clone size, D gene, CDR3 protein, CDR3 DNA. D genes are given only for firm matches. Only some rows state a clone size, as once, few, many or a class for expanded clones.

V gene: TRBV12-3/TRBV12-4
J gene: TRBJ1-5
clone size: .
D gene: TRBD1
CDR3 protein: CASTDSDRADQPQQF
CDR3 DNA: TGTGCCAGCACCGACTCGGACAGGGCTGATCAGCCCCAGCAGTTT

V gene: TRBV29-1
J gene: TRBJ2-1
clone size: .
D gene: TRBD2
CDR3 protein: CSAILAEDNEQFF
CDR3 DNA: TGCAGCGCAATTCTAGCGGAAGACAATGAGCAGTTCTTC

V gene: TRBV28
J gene: TRBJ1-1
clone size: many
D gene: .
CDR3 protein: CASSFGQGIEENTEAFF
CDR3 DNA: TGTGCCAGCAGTTTTGGTCAGGGGATAGAGGAGAACACTGAAGCTTTCTTT

V gene: TRBV30
J gene: TRBJ2-3
clone size: many
D gene: .
CDR3 protein: CAWSVWGDTQYF
CDR3 DNA: TGTGCCTGGAGTGTATGGGGGGATACGCAGTATTTT

V gene: TRBV3-1
J gene: TRBJ1-1
clone size: many
D gene: .
CDR3 protein: CASSQDHGRVEAFF
CDR3 DNA: TGTGCCAGCAGCCAAGATCATGGCAGGGTCGAAGCTTTCTTT

V gene: TRBV7-9
J gene: TRBJ1-1
clone size: many
D gene: TRBD1
CDR3 protein: CASRRSRQGPPNTEAFF
CDR3 DNA: TGTGCCAGCAGACGATCCCGACAGGGGCCCCCGAACACTGAAGCTTTCTTT

V gene: TRBV20-1
J gene: TRBJ2-1
clone size: few
D gene: .
CDR3 protein: CSASGGGEQFF
CDR3 DNA: TGCAGTGCTAGCGGGGGAGGTGAGCAGTTCTTC

V gene: TRBV20-1
J gene: TRBJ1-1
clone size: many
D gene: TRBD1
CDR3 protein: CSARDSYMNTEAFF
CDR3 DNA: TGCAGTGCTCGGGACAGTTACATGAACACTGAAGCTTTCTTT

V gene: TRBV20-1
J gene: TRBJ2-7
clone size: .
D gene: .
CDR3 protein: CSAPSGPTYEQYF
CDR3 DNA: TGCAGTGCCCCCAGCGGGCCCACCTACGAGCAGTACTTC

V gene: TRBV7-6
J gene: TRBJ2-3
clone size: .
D gene: .
CDR3 protein: CASSFDVPTGFEDTQYF
CDR3 DNA: TGTGCCAGCAGCTTTGACGTCCCAACGGGGTTCGAAGATACGCAGTATTTT

V gene: TRBV7-3
J gene: TRBJ2-7
clone size: .
D gene: .
CDR3 protein: CASSLVGGNPTYEQYF
CDR3 DNA: TGTGCCAGCAGCTTAGTAGGGGGTAACCCGACCTACGAGCAGTACTTC

V gene: TRBV19
J gene: TRBJ2-5
clone size: few
D gene: TRBD2
CDR3 protein: CASSLRTSLGETQYF
CDR3 DNA: TGTGCCAGTAGTCTAAGGACTAGTTTGGGTGAGACCCAGTACTTC

V gene: TRBV5-1
J gene: TRBJ2-3
clone size: .
D gene: .
CDR3 protein: CASSWAADSTDTQYF
CDR3 DNA: TGCGCCAGCAGCTGGGCGGCTGACAGCACAGATACGCAGTATTTT

V gene: TRBV7-9
J gene: TRBJ2-2
clone size: .
D gene: .
CDR3 protein: CASSFGPEGIGELFF
CDR3 DNA: TGTGCCAGCAGCTTTGGTCCTGAAGGGATCGGGGAGCTGTTTTTT

V gene: TRBV2
J gene: TRBJ2-5
clone size: .
D gene: TRBD1
CDR3 protein: CASNMDRGRFGETQHF
CDR3 DNA: TGTGCCAGCAACATGGACAGGGGCCGCTTTGGGGAGACCCAGCACTTC

V gene: TRBV27
J gene: TRBJ2-7
clone size: .
D gene: .
CDR3 protein: CASSLGAYGLPYEQYF
CDR3 DNA: TGTGCCAGCAGTTTAGGGGCGTACGGACTTCCCTACGAGCAGTACTTC

V gene: TRBV28
J gene: TRBJ1-5
clone size: many
D gene: .
CDR3 protein: CASSSPKQPQHF
CDR3 DNA: TGTGCCAGCAGCTCCCCGAAGCAGCCCCAGCATTTT

V gene: TRBV13
J gene: TRBJ2-1
clone size: .
D gene: .
CDR3 protein: CASSLSVSPNEQFF
CDR3 DNA: TGTGCCAGCAGCTTGAGCGTATCCCCGAATGAGCAGTTCTTC

V gene: TRBV28
J gene: TRBJ2-1
clone size: many
D gene: .
CDR3 protein: CASAKSGPLTIYNEQFF
CDR3 DNA: TGTGCCAGCGCAAAGTCAGGTCCCCTTACAATTTACAATGAGCAGTTCTTC

V gene: TRBV19
J gene: TRBJ1-4
clone size: .
D gene: .
CDR3 protein: CASSTEGEEDEKLFF
CDR3 DNA: TGTGCCAGTAGTACCGAGGGGGAGGAGGATGAAAAACTGTTTTTT

V gene: TRBV30
J gene: TRBJ1-2
clone size: few
D gene: .
CDR3 protein: CAWSVGPGGYTF
CDR3 DNA: TGTGCCTGGAGTGTAGGGCCCGGCGGCTACACCTTC

V gene: TRBV5-6
J gene: TRBJ2-5
clone size: .
D gene: TRBD1
CDR3 protein: CASSRIRDRRRETQYF
CDR3 DNA: TGTGCCAGCAGCAGAATCCGGGACAGGAGGAGAGAGACCCAGTACTTC

V gene: TRBV12-5
J gene: TRBJ2-5
clone size: .
D gene: .
CDR3 protein: CASGLGFPVEETQYF
CDR3 DNA: TGTGCTAGTGGTTTGGGGTTCCCAGTGGAAGAGACCCAGTACTTC

V gene: TRBV9
J gene: TRBJ1-1
clone size: many
D gene: TRBD1
CDR3 protein: CASSARDSAPPGVAFF
CDR3 DNA: TGTGCCAGCAGCGCGAGGGACAGCGCTCCACCGGGCGTTGCTTTCTTT

V gene: TRBV6-5
J gene: TRBJ2-7
clone size: few
D gene: .
CDR3 protein: CASSPFGTDYEQYF
CDR3 DNA: TGTGCCAGCAGTCCGTTCGGGACGGACTACGAGCAGTACTTC

V gene: TRBV3-1
J gene: TRBJ2-5
clone size: .
D gene: TRBD2
CDR3 protein: CASSQPFTLAAGQETQYF
CDR3 DNA: TGTGCCAGCAGCCAACCTTTTACGCTAGCGGCCGGTCAAGAGACCCAGTACTTC

V gene: TRBV4-1
J gene: TRBJ1-1
clone size: few
D gene: .
CDR3 protein: CASSQGPGQGVGGTEAFF
CDR3 DNA: TGCGCCAGCAGCCAAGGACCAGGGCAGGGCGTGGGGGGGACTGAAGCTTTCTTT

V gene: TRBV2
J gene: TRBJ2-7
clone size: many
D gene: TRBD1
CDR3 protein: CASSEAPDRAVGQYF
CDR3 DNA: TGTGCCAGCAGTGAAGCTCCGGACAGGGCCGTAGGGCAGTACTTC

V gene: TRBV7-2
J gene: TRBJ2-1
clone size: few
D gene: .
CDR3 protein: CASSFANPDYNEQFF
CDR3 DNA: TGTGCCAGCAGCTTTGCTAACCCAGACTACAATGAGCAGTTCTTC

V gene: TRBV6-2/TRBV6-3
J gene: TRBJ2-3
clone size: .
D gene: TRBD2
CDR3 protein: CASTWGGPGDTQYF
CDR3 DNA: TGTGCCAGCACCTGGGGGGGTCCCGGGGATACGCAGTATTTT

V gene: TRBV12-3/TRBV12-4
J gene: TRBJ1-4
clone size: few
D gene: .
CDR3 protein: CASSGVGRTNEKLFF
CDR3 DNA: TGTGCCAGCAGCGGAGTGGGAAGGACTAATGAAAAACTGTTTTTT

V gene: TRBV5-1
J gene: TRBJ2-5
clone size: many
D gene: TRBD2
CDR3 protein: CASSLGEVAGGIQETQYF
CDR3 DNA: TGCGCCAGCAGCTTGGGAGAGGTAGCGGGGGGAATCCAAGAGACCCAGTACTTC

V gene: TRBV7-6
J gene: TRBJ2-1
clone size: few
D gene: .
CDR3 protein: CASSPGPYNEQIF
CDR3 DNA: TGTGCCAGCAGCCCAGGGCCCTACAATGAGCAGATCTTC

V gene: TRBV4-2
J gene: TRBJ2-7
clone size: .
D gene: TRBD2
CDR3 protein: CASSQETAGGRDEQYF
CDR3 DNA: TGTGCCAGCAGCCAAGAAACAGCGGGAGGGCGCGACGAGCAGTACTTC

V gene: TRBV4-1
J gene: TRBJ1-2
clone size: .
D gene: .
CDR3 protein: CASSQDQQGIWYGYTF
CDR3 DNA: TGCGCCAGCAGCCAAGATCAACAGGGAATTTGGTATGGCTACACCTTC

V gene: TRBV5-6
J gene: TRBJ2-3
clone size: once
D gene: TRBD2
CDR3 protein: CASSLAGGPKGTQYF
CDR3 DNA: TGTGCCAGCAGCTTGGCGGGAGGGCCTAAGGGTACGCAGTATTTT